This TCR beta chain was identified during a study of identical twins. Study-level results: Zero-insertion results could be subject to partial confounding by invariant MAIT and iNKT cells.

This clonotype has ten or more counts. As yet, its antigen is unknown. TCRdb redid the calling of the 5' RACE reads with MiXCR, one entry per CDR3 protein. The table lists roughly 630,000 distinct CDR3 sequences, 7% to 7.5% of them singletons. V lost 1 base, J lost 7 bases, and 12 bases stayed unmatched. Germline V gene sequence: CDR1 SGHAT, CDR2 FQNNGV. This CDR3 is 16 amino acids long. The same data also went into a second study, on yellow fever vaccine responses in identical twins.

The rearrangement uses TRBV11-2 and TRBJ2-5; 7 bases align to TRBD1. The receptor comes from a woman aged 18-29 years in good health. Sequencing was carried out using PBMCs. CDR3 nucleotides: TGTGCCAGCAGCTTAGGACAGGGAATTTTTGGCGGGACCCAGTACTTC. Residues: CASSLGQGIFGGTQYF.